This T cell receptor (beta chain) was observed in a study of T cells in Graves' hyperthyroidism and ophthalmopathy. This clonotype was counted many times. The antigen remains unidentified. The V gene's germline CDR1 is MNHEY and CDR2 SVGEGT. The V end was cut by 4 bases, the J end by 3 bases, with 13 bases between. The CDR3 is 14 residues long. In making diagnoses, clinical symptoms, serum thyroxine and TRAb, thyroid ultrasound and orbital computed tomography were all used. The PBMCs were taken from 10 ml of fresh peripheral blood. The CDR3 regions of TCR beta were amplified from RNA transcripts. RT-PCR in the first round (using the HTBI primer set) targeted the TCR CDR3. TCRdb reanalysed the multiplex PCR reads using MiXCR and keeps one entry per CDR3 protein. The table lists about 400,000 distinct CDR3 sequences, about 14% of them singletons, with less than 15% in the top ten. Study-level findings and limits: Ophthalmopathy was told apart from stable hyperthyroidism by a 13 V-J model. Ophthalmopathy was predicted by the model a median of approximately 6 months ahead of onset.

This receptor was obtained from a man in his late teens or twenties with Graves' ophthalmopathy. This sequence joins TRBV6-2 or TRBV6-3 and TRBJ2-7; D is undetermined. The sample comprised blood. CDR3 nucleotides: TGTGCCAGCAGTTTGTCGGACGGAGACTACGAGCAGTACTTC. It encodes CASSLSDGDYEQYF.